Below, 13 T cell receptor beta chains from the same sample are listed, as sequenced in a study of human T cells and chemical hapten exposure. The time point denotes: patch test 1, 2 weeks after DPC sensitization. The treatment: therapeutic diphenylcyclopropenone sensitization with weekly scalp DPC. It was from unfractionated whole blood that total RNA was extracted. Using its own MiXCR run on the RACE reads, TCRdb lists one record per CDR3 protein. Among approximately 52,000 distinct CDR3 sequences listed, approximately 11% were seen once. The sequencing here drew on whole blood, taken in connection with sensitization to the hapten diphenylcyclopropenone (DPC). The receptor source for this set is a woman aged 40 to 50 with alopecia areata. Some clones in this sample may be carry-over from other donors' samples.

This clonotype was observed once. This may come from a read error, since a much larger clone is one base off. The chain recombines TRBV18 with TRBJ1-1; D is undetermined. This CDR3 spans 14 amino acids. Looked up from germline, CDR1 is KGHSH and CDR2 is LQKENI. CDR3 in amino acids: CASSPMGWNTDAFF. As DNA, the CDR3 is TGTGCCAGCTCACCAATGGGGTGGAACACTGATGCTTTCTTT.

This clonotype came up a few times. The CDR3 protein is CASSRYTDGAASSYNEQFF. The CDR3 nucleotides read TGCGCCAGCAGCCGATATACGGACGGTGCGGCTAGCTCCTACAATGAGCAGTTCTTC. The chain uses TRBV4-1 and TRBJ2-1; D gene unclear. The CDR3 length is 19 residues. Trimming shortened V by 4 bases and J by 0 bases, and 22 bases separated the two germline ends. The germline V gene has CDR1 MGHRA and CDR2 YSYEKL.

The chain employs TRBV11-2 and TRBJ2-1; D tentatively fits TRBD1 or TRBD2 (5 bases each). The germline gives CDR1 SGHAT, CDR2 FQNNGV. The CDR3 spans 13 residues. V lost 4 bases and J 6 bases, leaving 10 bases between the germline ends. The CDR3 coding sequence is TGTGCCAGCAGCTCCTTAGGGACCAATGAGCAGTTCTTC. This codes for CASSSLGTNEQFF.

This clonotype appeared a few times. The DNA for the CDR3 is TGCGCCAGCAGCCTCATGAGGATTCGTGGGGGTCTGACGGCCGGGGAGCTGTTTTTT. This codes for CASSLMRIRGGLTAGELFF. The chain uses TRBV4-3 and TRBJ2-2; either TRBD1 or TRBD2 may supply D (5 bases each). Trimming removed 4 bases at V and 6 bases at J, with 27 bases between. The CDR3 contains 19 residues. Germline-derived CDR1 and CDR2 are LGHNA and YSLEER.

The table lists this clonotype with many counts. This chain uses TRBV5-1 with TRBJ2-5; 8 bases are a match to TRBD1. CDR1 SGHRS and CDR2 YFSETQ come from the germline V gene. Germline trimming cut 4 bases from V and 1 base from J; bases unmatched to any gene: 3. This CDR3 region has 14 residues. In DNA form, the CDR3 reads TGCGCCAGCAGCACCGGGACAGGCCAAGAGACCCAGTACTTC. The encoded protein is CASSTGTGQETQYF.

This clonotype was seen many times. The V and J genes are TRBV11-3 and TRBJ2-7; tentatively, D is TRBD1 or TRBD2 (5 bases each). Looked up from germline, CDR1 is SGHNT and CDR2 is YENEEA. With 5 bases removed from V and 3 bases from J, the gap between germline ends came to 14 bases. The CDR3 spans 14 residues. The CDR3 here is CASSPPGGVYEQYF. The CDR3, as DNA: TGTGCCAGCAGCCCTCCTGGGGGAGTCTACGAGCAGTACTTC.

This clonotype occurred many times. The J gene is TRBJ2-1, the V gene TRBV6-4, with 14 positions matching TRBD2. CDR1 and CDR2 from the germline V gene are MRHNA and SNTAGT. The V gene end was trimmed by 2 bases and the J gene end by 6 bases; junction bases not matched to a gene: 0. The CDR3 has 15 residues. The CDR3 spells CASSDGTSGGNEQFF. CDR3 nucleotides: TGTGCCAGCAGTGACGGGACTAGCGGGGGCAATGAGCAGTTCTTC.

This clonotype was seen at least ten times. The chain combines TRBV14 with TRBJ1-6; TRBD1 matches at 7 bases. The CDR3 length is 15 residues. Per the germline V gene, CDR1 is SGHDN and CDR2 is FVKESK. Trimming cost V 4 bases and J 4 bases; bases outside gene matches: 4. DNA for the CDR3: TGTGCCAGCAGCCGGGGACAGACTTATAATTCACCCCTCCACTTT. Its translation: CASSRGQTYNSPLHF.

The CDR3 DNA sequence: TGTGCCAGCAGCCAAGATCTAGGGGAGCGGGAGAGGGGTGAGCAGTTCTTC. Protein: CASSQDLGERERGEQFF. The chain uses TRBV3-1 and TRBJ2-1; 8 bases fit TRBD2. The CDR3 covers 17 residues. CDR1 is LGHDT, CDR2 YNNKEL, per germline (reference sequence). V lost 0 bases, J lost 9 bases, and 13 bases stayed unmatched.

Ten or more counts support this clonotype. V is TRBV18 and J is TRBJ2-7; 7 bases are shared with TRBD2. V shed 5 bases, J shed 3 bases, and the junction held 7 bases outside the gene matches. The CDR3 has 14 amino acids. Germline V gene lookup returns CDR1 KGHSH and CDR2 LQKENI. The DNA of the CDR3 is TGTGCCAGCTCAGGGACTGGGACTAACTACGAGCAGTACTTC. It translates to CASSGTGTNYEQYF.

This clonotype showed up many times. V is TRBV20-1 and J is TRBJ2-1; the D gene is possibly TRBD2 (5 bases). The CDR3 contains 16 residues. V was cut by 1 base and J by 0 bases, with 13 bases left in between. Per the germline V gene, CDR1 is DFQATT and CDR2 is SNEGSKA (reference sequence). CDR3 sequence reads: CSARVLSGDSYNEQFF. Here the CDR3 DNA reads TGCAGTGCTAGAGTACTGAGCGGAGACTCCTACAATGAGCAGTTCTTC.

This clonotype was counted ten times or more. The V and J genes are TRBV10-2 and TRBJ1-5; maybe TRBD1 (5 bases). The CDR3 is made up of 13 amino acids. The V and J ends lost 8 bases and 9 bases respectively, with 17 bases between them. The germline V gene has CDR1 WSHSY and CDR2 SAAADI. The CDR3: CASSQGLSRPQHF. The CDR3 DNA sequence: TGCGCCAGCTCCCAGGGACTGTCGAGGCCCCAGCATTTT.

The chain couples TRBV3-1 to TRBJ2-1; TRBD2 matches at 11 bases. CDR3 length: 18 residues. V trimming: 3 bases; J trimming: 1 base; junction bases outside the gene matches: 8. CDR1 and CDR2 (germline): LGHDT, YNNKEL (reference sequence). CDR3 DNA sequence: TGTGCCAGCAGCCAGCTCGGGACTAGCGGTAATTCCTACAATGAGCAGTTCTTC. As protein: CASSQLGTSGNSYNEQFF.